One sample yielded the 10 T cell receptor beta chains listed below, sequenced in a study of cytomegalovirus exposure and HLA in healthy donors. PCR employed 60 Vbeta and 13 Jbeta primers. Assay used: immunoSEQ multiplex PCR; TCRdb lists only in-frame clones, some missing. The profile shows 140,000 to 150,000 clones, 70% of them singletons. The source material was PBMCs. The receptors originated from a woman between 55 and 75 years old in good health and CMV-seropositive.

This chain joins TRBV6-6 and TRBJ2-1, with D possibly TRBD2 on 6 matching bases. Germline V gene data show CDR1 as MNHNY and CDR2 as SVGAGI (reference sequence). This CDR3 is built from 16 residues. The ends were cut back, 7 bases at V and 3 bases at J, with 19 bases in the middle. This CDR3 reads CASTTGPGGVYNEQFF. DNA of the CDR3: TGTGCCAGCACCACGGGGCCGGGCGGGGTCTACAATGAGCAGTTCTTC.

The table lists this clone with a few counts. V and J are TRBV5-1 and TRBJ2-1, with a possible D match to TRBD1 (5 bases). The CDR3 has 15 residues. Trimming cost V 2 bases and J 5 bases, with 14 bases left between them. The germline V gene encodes CDR1 SGHRS and CDR2 YFSETQ. The CDR3 protein is CASSLSRQFHNEQFF. The CDR3 DNA is TGCGCCAGCAGCTTATCTCGACAGTTCCACAATGAGCAGTTCTTC. The entire variable domain, with the rest obtained from reference TRBV5-1 and TRBJ2-1, is as follows: KAGVTQTPRYLIKTRGQQVTLSCSPISGHRSVSWYQQTPGQGLQFLFEYFSETQRNKGNFPGRFSGRQFSNSRSEMNVSTLELGDSALYLCASSLSRQFHNEQFFGPGTRLTVL.

The gene calls are TRBV6-6 and TRBJ1-2, with TRBD1 matching 12 bases. J gave up 4 bases and V 4 bases, and 4 bases lay outside the gene matches. The CDR3 consists of 15 residues. In germline, CDR1 is MNHNY, CDR2 SVGAGI (reference sequence). CDR3 DNA sequence: TGTGCCAGCAGTTGGGGACAGGGGGCCTCCTATGGCTACACCTTC. Its protein product is CASSWGQGASYGYTF.

The V call is TRBV4-1, the J call TRBJ2-5, with 8 bases fitting TRBD1. Germline V CDR1 and CDR2: MGHRA, YSYEKL. The CDR3 consists of 16 residues. Losses at the gene ends were 4 bases for V and 1 base for J; bases not matched to a gene: 8. In DNA form, the CDR3 reads TGCGCCAGCAGCCTCCAGGGGGCGGGGATCCAAGAGACCCAGTACTTC. Amino acids: CASSLQGAGIQETQYF.

This sequence joins TRBV27 and TRBJ1-2; 9 nucleotides match TRBD1. The germline V gene encodes CDR1 MNHEY and CDR2 SMNVEV (reference sequence). J was trimmed by 4 bases and V by 0 bases; bases with no gene match: 6. The CDR3 is made up of 16 amino acids. CDR3 sequence (DNA): TGTGCCAGCAGTTTATCCGCCGGGACAGGGACCTATGGCTACACCTTC. This translates into CASSLSAGTGTYGYTF.

The chain carries TRBV27 and TRBJ2-3, with 10 positions matching TRBD2. Germline assignment: CDR1 MNHEY and CDR2 SMNVEV (reference sequence). This CDR3 has 15 residues. Unmatched junction bases numbered 9, after V lost 5 bases and J lost 7 bases. The CDR3 loop is CASSRTSGPRNTQYF. For the CDR3, the DNA is TGTGCCAGCAGTAGGACTAGCGGTCCCAGAAATACGCAGTATTTT.

The J gene is TRBJ2-7, the V gene TRBV5-6; D is unclear. The CDR3 covers 15 residues. The germline V gene has CDR1 SGHDT and CDR2 YYEEEE. Trimming stripped 2 bases from V and 0 bases from J, with 12 bases between. CDR3: CASSFYHLSSYEQYF. The CDR3 region has the DNA TGTGCCAGCAGCTTCTACCATTTAAGCTCCTACGAGCAGTACTTC.

The chain employs TRBV5-1 and TRBJ1-4; TRBD1 might be the D (6 bases). Trimming left V 5 bases short and J 7 bases short, with 15 bases between. There are 14 residues in the CDR3. Germline assignment: CDR1 SGHRS and CDR2 YFSETQ. The CDR3 bases are TGCGCCAGCAGGTCCCCGGGACAACCTGAAAAACTGTTTTTT. Its translation is CASRSPGQPEKLFF.

This rearrangement joins TRBV28 to TRBJ2-5; tentatively, D is TRBD2 (6 bases). CDR1 MDHEN and CDR2 SYDVKM come from the germline V gene. This CDR3 is 15 amino acids long. Trimming left V 4 bases short and J 2 bases short, with 14 bases between. The CDR3: CASSSASGLQETQYF. The CDR3 coding sequence is TGTGCCAGCAGTTCGGCCTCGGGACTGCAAGAGACCCAGTACTTC.

The chain recombines TRBV6-5 with TRBJ2-1, with D possibly matching TRBD1 (6 bases). The CDR3 runs to 13 residues. The V end was cut by 5 bases, the J end by 8 bases, with 13 bases between. Germline lookup yields CDR1 MNHEY and CDR2 SVGAGI. The CDR3 protein is CASSPRQGYEQFF. CDR3 nucleotides: TGTGCCAGCAGTCCCAGGCAGGGGTATGAGCAGTTCTTC.